This T cell receptor (beta chain) was found in a study of OX40 agonist ivuxolimab in advanced cancers. Study as a whole: From roughly 20 to 79 years was the age range, with a mean of about 56 years, and roughly 80% were male. Allowance was made for prior anti-PD-1, anti-PD-L1 or anti-CTLA-4 therapy, and roughly 40% had some.

Study-level points and caveats: Several nonresponders also turned out to have low normalized T-cell clonal expansion.

In regard to this clone: What it recognizes is unknown.

Data came from immunoSEQ multiplex PCR; TCRdb stores just in-frame clones and leaves some out. The table has 69,000 or so clones, 85% seen once. The sequence was obtained from an adult with an advanced solid tumor such as melanoma, head and neck, liver or kidney cancer. Sequencing was performed on CD4+ or CD8+ T cells sorted from blood, taken in a trial of the OX40 agonist ivuxolimab.

The CDR3 spells CASSPRLADNTGELFF. CDR3 coding DNA: TGTGCCAGCTCACCAAGACTAGCTGACAACACCGGGGAGCTGTTTTTT. The chain links TRBV18 to TRBJ2-2, with TRBD2 identical over 7 bases. The CDR3 contains 16 residues. Germline CDR1 is KGHSH and CDR2 is LQKENI. Trimming at V came to 2 bases and at J to 2 bases, leaving 5 bases not matched to a gene.